This entry features one TCR beta chain sequence. What it binds is not known. From germline, CDR1 is SGHTA and CDR2 FQGNSA. The J segment lost 4 bases and the V segment lost 5 bases, leaving 6 bases of the junction unmatched. The length of the CDR3 is 14 residues. This sample is drawn from a study of response to subunit inactivated influenza vaccine. The study's findings and limits: Authors proposed each seasonal influenza vaccination draws in few new T cells.

TCRdb re-analysed the RT-PCR reads in MiXCR, keeping a single row per CDR3 protein. In the table there are hundreds of thousands of distinct CDR3 sequences, around 14% of which are singletons. V gene TRBV7-2 combines with J gene TRBJ1-2, with 8 positions matching TRBD1. The sequence was obtained from a man between 50 and 59 years old who received an inactivated influenza vaccine. The sample consisted of PBMCs from blood, taken less than 15 days before vaccination. CDR3 nucleotides: TGTGCCAGCAGCAAGGACAGGGACCCCTATGGCTACACCTTC. It is translated as CASSKDRDPYGYTF.